The 16 T cell receptor beta chains reported below all come from one sample, sequenced in a study of blood T cell repertoires in COVID-19. Some clones are missing from TCRdb's copy, which holds only in-frame ones; the method was immunoSEQ multiplex PCR. This sample has around 620,000 clones; around 89% occur once, and the top ten carry roughly 0.25%. Sequenced: peripheral blood. Receptors originate from a young woman with acute or convalescent COVID-19.

The CDR3 DNA reads as TGTGCCAGCAGTGGGGACACCCCCCGGGGTTCACCCCTCCACTTT. Protein: CASSGDTPRGSPLHF. This sequence joins TRBV25-1 and TRBJ1-6; a possible D gene is TRBD1 (6 bases). V lost 4 bases to trimming and J lost 9 bases, with 16 bases between them. The CDR3 runs to 15 residues. CDR1 and CDR2 from the germline V gene are MGHDK and SYGVNS.

This clone was seen a handful of times. The gene calls are TRBV5-5 and TRBJ1-2; 7 positions match TRBD1. Per germline, CDR1 SGHKS and CDR2 YYEKEE (reference sequence). This CDR3 has 14 amino acids. V dropped 7 bases and J dropped 3; count of bases not matched to a gene: 9. CDR3 region: CASRDRPDDYGYTF. The DNA for the CDR3 is TGTGCCAGCCGGGACAGACCGGACGACTATGGCTACACCTTC. Based on the CDR3 plus reference TRBV5-5 and TRBJ1-2, the full variable domain is DAGVTQSPTHLIKTRGQQVTLRCSPISGHKSVSWYQQVLGQGPQFIFQYYEKEERGRGNFPDRFSARQFPNYSSELNVNALLLGDSALYLCASRDRPDDYGYTFGSGTRLTVV.

V usage is TRBV7-2 and J usage is TRBJ2-2, with a tentative D call TRBD2 (6 bases). From germline, CDR1 is SGHTA and CDR2 FQGNSA. Trimming cost V 3 bases and J 0 bases, with 11 bases left between them. The CDR3 extends over 16 amino acids. CDR3 in amino acids: CASSFVRGPNTGELFF. As DNA, the CDR3 is TGTGCCAGCAGCTTTGTGCGGGGCCCGAACACCGGGGAGCTGTTTTTT.

The chain uses TRBV7-9 and TRBJ1-5; D not certain. Germline CDR1 SEHNR, CDR2 FQNEAQ (reference sequence). V was cut by 2 bases and J by 5 bases, with 7 bases left in between. CDR3 length equals 13 residues. The CDR3 DNA reads TGTGCCAGCAGCTTACCGGGGTATCAGCCCCAGCATTTT. Amino acid sequence: CASSLPGYQPQHF.

This clone was counted only a few times. The chain uses TRBV3-1 (or the pseudogene TRBV3-2) and TRBJ1-2, with a weak D call TRBD1 (6 bases). Germline CDR1 reads LGHDT; CDR2 reads YNNKEL (reference sequence). Trimming pared 4 bases from V and 4 bases from J, leaving 13 bases between. The CDR3 runs to 14 residues. CDR3 coding DNA: TGTGCCAGCAGCCCCGGGGGGGGCACCTATGGCTACACCTTC. This sequence encodes CASSPGGGTYGYTF.

The V gene is TRBV5-1, the J gene TRBJ2-3; 7 bases are a match to TRBD2. Germline V gene sequence: CDR1 SGHRS, CDR2 YFSETQ. The CDR3 has 16 amino acids. V shed 1 base, J shed 0 bases, and the junction held 5 bases outside the gene matches. CDR3 nucleotide sequence: TGCGCCAGCAGCTTGACACCTAGCGGTAGCACAGATACGCAGTATTTT. Protein: CASSLTPSGSTDTQYF.

The chain carries TRBV12-3 or TRBV12-4 and TRBJ1-2; D remains unclear. Deletions cut 8 bases from V and 3 bases from J, with 10 bases between. This CDR3 has 12 residues. The CDR3 region has the DNA TGTGCCAGCCAAGGAGCGCACTATGGCTACACCTTC. It codes for CASQGAHYGYTF.

The rearrangement joins TRBV3-1 (or the pseudogene TRBV3-2) to TRBJ1-2, with D possibly TRBD1 on 5 matching bases. Per germline, CDR1 LGHDT and CDR2 YNNKEL (reference sequence). The length of the CDR3 is 16 residues. Trimming cost V 4 bases and J 4 bases, with 19 bases left between them. The CDR3 DNA follows: TGTGCCAGCAGCCCGAGGACAAAACTGGGGATCTATGGCTACACCTTC. As protein: CASSPRTKLGIYGYTF.

The chain couples TRBV6-5 to TRBJ1-6; 10 bases are shared with TRBD1. The ends lost 6 bases at V and 8 bases at J; junction bases unmatched: 7. The CDR3 is made up of 15 amino acids. CDR1 MNHEY and CDR2 SVGAGI come from the germline V gene. The CDR3, as DNA: TGTGCCAGCAGCAGTTGGGGGACAGGGGATTCACCCCTCCACTTT. Translated: CASSSWGTGDSPLHF.

This chain connects TRBV7-9 to TRBJ2-2; the D gene is possibly TRBD2 (6 bases). The germline V and J ends were trimmed by 7 bases and 7 bases, with 25 bases remaining between them. This CDR3 is 17 amino acids long. Germline CDR1 is SEHNR and CDR2 is FQNEAQ (reference sequence). The chain's CDR3 is CASKIGHAGFMSGELFF. The CDR3 DNA follows: TGTGCCAGCAAAATCGGCCATGCGGGGTTTATGAGCGGGGAGCTGTTTTTT.

The rearrangement uses TRBV3-1 (or the pseudogene TRBV3-2) and TRBJ2-7; possible D gene TRBD2, 6 bases. CDR3 length: 14 amino acids. The V end was cut by 4 bases, the J end by 5 bases, with 15 bases between. CDR1 LGHDT and CDR2 YNNKEL come from the germline V gene (reference sequence). The CDR3 region has the DNA TGTGCCAGCAGCCCGGGAGTGTACCTCCACGAGCAGTACTTC. Its protein is CASSPGVYLHEQYF.

This chain links TRBV6-5 with TRBJ1-2, with 8 nucleotides matching TRBD1. The CDR3 runs 15 residues. The trim removed 4 bases at V and 3 bases at J, leaving 7 bases unmatched. Germline V gene lookup returns CDR1 MNHEY and CDR2 SVGAGI. The chain's CDR3 is CASSWTGRFDYGYTF. DNA for the CDR3: TGTGCCAGCAGTTGGACAGGGCGGTTCGACTATGGCTACACCTTC.

The chain links TRBV27 to TRBJ1-6; D not certain. The ends were cut back, 6 bases at V and 9 bases at J, with 15 bases in the middle. Germline assignment: CDR1 MNHEY and CDR2 SMNVEV (reference sequence). The length of the CDR3 is 14 residues. CDR3 sequence: CASRPRSGISPLHF. The CDR3 DNA reads as TGTGCCAGCAGACCCCGTTCCGGTATTTCACCCCTCCACTTT.

V is TRBV6-5 and J is TRBJ2-1; D is unclear. The CDR3 loop spans 15 amino acids. Trimming took 6 bases from V and 0 from J, leaving 12 bases between them. Germline lookup yields CDR1 MNHEY and CDR2 SVGAGI. The CDR3 reads CASRPGLSSYNEQFF. The DNA for the CDR3 is TGTGCCAGCAGACCGGGTCTAAGCTCCTACAATGAGCAGTTCTTC.

The V gene is TRBV6-1, the J gene TRBJ1-6; 11 nucleotides match TRBD1. The CDR3 consists of 16 residues. The J segment lost 9 bases and the V segment lost 4 bases, leaving 8 bases of the junction unmatched. Germline V CDR1 and CDR2: MNHNS, SASEGT. The DNA of the CDR3 is TGTGCCAGCAGTGGCACGTCCGGGACAGGGGGTTCACCCCTCCACTTT. As protein: CASSGTSGTGGSPLHF.

This clone has just one count. CDR3 protein: CASSLGWEGYQPQHF. In nucleotides, the CDR3 is TGTGCCAGCAGCTTGGGTTGGGAGGGGTATCAGCCCCAGCATTTT. The chain recombines TRBV5-6 with TRBJ1-5; tentatively, D is TRBD1 (5 bases). CDR3 size: 15 residues. Trimming removed 0 bases at V and 5 bases at J, with 12 bases between. The germline gives CDR1 SGHDT, CDR2 YYEEEE.